The 17 T cell receptor beta chains below all came from one sample that was sequenced in a study of CD8+CD57+ T cells in acquired aplastic anemia. Sequencing was done on patients that had shown CD8+CD57+ cell expansion by flow cytometry. CDR3 and TCR beta VDJ profiling relied on genomic DNA as the template. MiXCR was run by TCRdb on the reads, yielding one entry per CDR3 protein. Among 150,000 to 200,000 distinct CDR3 sequences listed, 45% to 50% were seen once. Sequences were obtained from sorted CD4+, CD8+, or CD8+CD57+ T cells (not recorded which) from PBMCs. These receptors originate from a human donor with aplastic anemia.

About this clonotype itself: This sequence may be a read error, since a much larger clone differs from it by one base. This chain joins TRBV12-3 or TRBV12-4 and TRBJ2-3; D is possibly TRBD2 (6 bases). This CDR3 has 15 residues. The CDR3 nucleotides are TGTGCCAGCACCCATCCGCGGGACGCCACAGATACGCAGTGTTTT. This sequence encodes CASTHPRDATDTQCF.

The chain carries TRBV10-3 and TRBJ1-3, with 9 nucleotides matching TRBD1. The V gene's germline CDR1 is ENHRY and CDR2 SYGVKD. This CDR3 is 13 amino acids long. Trimming took 6 bases from V and 7 from J; bases not matched to a gene: 4. CDR3 DNA: TGTGCCATCAGGGGGACAGGGAAGAACACCATATATTTT. Encoded protein: CAIRGTGKNTIYF.

This chain links TRBV5-1 with TRBJ2-5; 11 positions match TRBD2. The V segment lost 4 bases and the J segment 4 bases; nucleotides outside the gene matches: 6. The CDR3 runs to 15 residues. In germline, CDR1 is SGHRS, CDR2 YFSETQ. The CDR3 nucleotides are TGCGCCAGCAGCCCGCGGCTAGCGGGGGGAGAGACCCAGTACTTC. This codes for CASSPRLAGGETQYF.

This clonotype was counted a single time. A much larger clone sits a single nucleotide away, making a read error possible. The chain is built from TRBV19 and TRBJ1-1; TRBD1 matches at 7 bases. This CDR3 region has 16 residues. Losses at the gene ends were 7 bases for V and 6 bases for J; bases not matched to a gene: 17. The germline V gene has CDR1 LNHDA and CDR2 SQIVND (reference sequence). CDR3 in amino acids: CASNGEGGPMIPEAFF. CDR3 sequence (DNA): TGTGCCAGTAATGGCGAAGGGGGCCCTATGATTCCTGAAGCTTTCTTT.

The CDR3 DNA sequence: TGTGCCAGTAGTATATCTAGCACTGAAGCTTTCTTT. It encodes CASSISSTEAFF. The genes are TRBV19 and TRBJ1-1; D unclear. Germline loops: CDR1 LNHDA, CDR2 SQIVND (reference sequence). Trimming took off 2 bases at V and 4 bases at J, with 5 bases between the two ends. This CDR3 comprises 12 residues. The whole variable domain, remainder taken from reference TRBV19 and TRBJ1-1, is DGGITQSPKYLFRKEGQNVTLSCEQNLNHDAMYWYRQDPGQGLRLIYYSQIVNDFQKGDIAEGYSVSREKKESFPLTVTSAQKNPTAFYLCASSISSTEAFFGQGTRLTVV.

This clonotype showed up many times. The CDR3: CASTGYQDGNYGYTF. The CDR3 coding sequence is TGTGCCAGCACCGGGTACCAGGACGGCAACTATGGCTACACCTTC. J is TRBJ1-2 and V is TRBV9; D remains unclear. Germline V gene sequence: CDR1 SGDLS, CDR2 YYNGEE. This CDR3 has 15 residues. With 6 bases removed from V and 2 bases from J, the gap between germline ends came to 17 bases.

This clonotype was found many times. This chain uses TRBV6-5 with TRBJ2-7; D is unresolved. V was cut by 4 bases and J by 3 bases, with 13 bases left in between. The germline gives CDR1 MNHEY, CDR2 SVGAGI. The length of the CDR3 is 14 residues. The DNA for the CDR3 is TGTGCCAGCAGTTTTATGGCAGGTATCTACGAGCAGTACTTC. Its translation is CASSFMAGIYEQYF.

The CDR3 loop is CASSGRDRAGEAETQYF. In DNA form, the CDR3 reads TGTGCCAGCAGTGGGAGGGACAGGGCAGGAGAGGCAGAGACCCAGTACTTC. The chain recombines TRBV6-2 or TRBV6-3 with TRBJ2-5; 9 bases are shared with TRBD1. The germline gives CDR1 MNHEY, CDR2 SVGEGT. V lost 5 bases and J lost 4; bases outside the gene matches: 14. This CDR3 contains 17 residues.

This clonotype was seen ten or more times. The genes are TRBV19 and TRBJ2-1; tentative D call: TRBD1 (6 bases). V was pared by 7 bases and J by 0 bases, with 16 bases between. Germline CDR1 LNHDA, CDR2 SQIVND (reference sequence). The CDR3 is 16 amino acids. As DNA, the CDR3 is TGTGCCAGTACCCAGGACAGCGAGAGCTCCTACAATGAGCAGTTCTTC. Protein: CASTQDSESSYNEQFF.

V is TRBV24-1 and J is TRBJ2-3, with a possible D match to TRBD2 (5 bases). From germline, CDR1 is KGHDR and CDR2 SFDVKD. Trimming pared 11 bases from V and 4 bases from J, leaving 18 bases between. There are 14 residues in the CDR3. The CDR3 here is CASSLAAGADTQYF. CDR3 nucleotides: TGTGCCAGCAGCTTAGCCGCCGGGGCAGATACGCAGTATTTT.

Points on this clonotype: This sequence may be a read error, since a much larger clone differs from it by one base. J is TRBJ2-1 and V is TRBV20-1, with 10 bases matching TRBD1. V lost 7 bases to trimming and J lost 6 bases; unmatched junction nucleotides: 15. CDR1 is DFQATT, CDR2 SNEGSKA, per germline (reference sequence). There are 16 residues in the CDR3. As DNA, the CDR3 is TGCAGTGGTACTCCCCCGGGGACAGGGGTTTTCAATGAGCAGTTCTTC. Translated, it gives CSGTPPGTGVFNEQFF.

This clonotype showed up many times. The chain carries TRBV7-8 and TRBJ1-2; no clear D gene. Trimming removed 1 base at V and 4 bases at J, with 7 bases between. CDR3 size: 13 residues. The germline gives CDR1 SGHVS, CDR2 FQNEAQ. The DNA for the CDR3 is TGTGCCAGCAGCTTAGGGGAGTTCTATGGCTACACCTTC. This codes for CASSLGEFYGYTF.

V is TRBV15 and J is TRBJ1-2; D possibly corresponds to TRBD1 (5 bases). V dropped 2 bases and J dropped 4 bases, with 17 bases sitting between them. The CDR3 has 16 residues. Germline V CDR1 and CDR2: LNHNV, YYDKDF (reference sequence). The CDR3 protein is CATSRKDGSRGYGYTF. The DNA of the CDR3 is TGTGCCACCAGCAGAAAAGACGGTTCAAGGGGCTATGGCTACACCTTC.

Many counts were recorded for this clonotype. This chain uses TRBV6-1 with TRBJ2-6; 9 nucleotides agree with TRBD1. After removal of 5 bases from V and 2 bases from J, the junction contained 13 bases not matched to a gene. Germline lookup yields CDR1 MNHNS and CDR2 SASEGT. The CDR3 totals 19 residues. This CDR3 reads CASSNRDRGWIAGANVLTF. For the CDR3, the DNA is TGTGCCAGCAGTAATCGTGACAGGGGGTGGATAGCTGGGGCCAACGTCCTGACTTTC.

V and J are TRBV2 and TRBJ1-3; 10 bases line up with TRBD1. Per germline, CDR1 SNHLY and CDR2 FYNNEI. V lost 4 bases, J lost 9 bases, and 3 bases stayed unmatched. The CDR3 has 13 amino acids. The CDR3 DNA reads TGTGCCAGCAGTGCGGGACAGGGGCGCACCATATATTTT. Translating it yields CASSAGQGRTIYF.

This clonotype has only a few counts. The CDR3 DNA reads as TGCAGCGTTAGGGGCCGCGCAATAGATTCACCCCTCCACTTT. Protein product: CSVRGRAIDSPLHF. The V call is TRBV29-1, the J call TRBJ1-6; perhaps TRBD1 as D (5 bases). The CDR3 consists of 14 residues. In germline, CDR1 is SQVTM, CDR2 ANQGSEA. Deletions cut 5 bases from V and 8 bases from J, with 16 bases between.

This clonotype was counted only a few times. The V gene is TRBV25-1, the J gene TRBJ2-1; D not certain. The V end was cut by 9 bases, the J end by 0 bases, with 9 bases between. The CDR3 loop spans 13 amino acids. Germline lookup yields CDR1 MGHDK and CDR2 SYGVNS. The CDR3 bases are TGTGCCAGTGCCCGTAGCTCCTACAATGAGCAGTTCTTC. Translating gives CASARSSYNEQFF.